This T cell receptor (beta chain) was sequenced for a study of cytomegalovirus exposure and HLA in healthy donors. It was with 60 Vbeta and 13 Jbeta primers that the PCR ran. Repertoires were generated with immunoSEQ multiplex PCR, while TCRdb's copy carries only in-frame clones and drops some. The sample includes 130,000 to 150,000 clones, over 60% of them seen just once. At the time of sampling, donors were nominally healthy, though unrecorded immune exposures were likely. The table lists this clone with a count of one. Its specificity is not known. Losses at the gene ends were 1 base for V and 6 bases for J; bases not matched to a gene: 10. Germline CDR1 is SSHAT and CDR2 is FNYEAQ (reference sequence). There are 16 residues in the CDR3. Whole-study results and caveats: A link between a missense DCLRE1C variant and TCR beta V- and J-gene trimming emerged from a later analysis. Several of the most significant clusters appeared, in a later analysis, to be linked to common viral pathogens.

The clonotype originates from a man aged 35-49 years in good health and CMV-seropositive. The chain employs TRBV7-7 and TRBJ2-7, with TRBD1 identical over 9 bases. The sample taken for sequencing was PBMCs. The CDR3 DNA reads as TGTGCCAGCAGCTTAGGGCCGGGACAGGGTATTGGCGAGCAGTACTTC. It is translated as CASSLGPGQGIGEQYF.